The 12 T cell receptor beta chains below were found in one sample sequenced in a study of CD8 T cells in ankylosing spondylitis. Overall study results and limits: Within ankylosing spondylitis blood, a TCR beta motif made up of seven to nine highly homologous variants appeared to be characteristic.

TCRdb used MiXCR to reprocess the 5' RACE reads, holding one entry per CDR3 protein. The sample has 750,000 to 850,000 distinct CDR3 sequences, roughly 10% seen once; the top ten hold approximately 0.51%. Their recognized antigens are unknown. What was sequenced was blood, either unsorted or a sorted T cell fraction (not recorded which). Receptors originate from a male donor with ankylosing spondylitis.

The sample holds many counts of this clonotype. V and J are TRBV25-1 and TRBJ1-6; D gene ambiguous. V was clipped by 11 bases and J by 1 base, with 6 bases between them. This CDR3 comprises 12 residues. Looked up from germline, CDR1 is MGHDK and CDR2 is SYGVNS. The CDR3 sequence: CASRSYNSPLHF. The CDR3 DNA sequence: TGTGCCTCCCGGTCCTATAATTCACCCCTCCACTTT.

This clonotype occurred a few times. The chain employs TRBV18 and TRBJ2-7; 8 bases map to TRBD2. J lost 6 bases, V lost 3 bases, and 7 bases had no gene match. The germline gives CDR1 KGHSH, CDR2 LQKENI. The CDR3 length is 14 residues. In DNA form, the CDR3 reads TGTGCCAGCTCACCCTCGGGGGGGGCAGGCGAGCAGTACTTC. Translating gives CASSPSGGAGEQYF. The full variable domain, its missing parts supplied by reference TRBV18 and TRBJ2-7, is NAGVMQNPRHLVRRRGQEARLRCSPMKGHSHVYWYRQLPEEGLKFMVYLQKENIIDESGMPKERFSAEFPKEGPSILRIQQVVRGDSAAYFCASSPSGGAGEQYFGPGTRLTVT.

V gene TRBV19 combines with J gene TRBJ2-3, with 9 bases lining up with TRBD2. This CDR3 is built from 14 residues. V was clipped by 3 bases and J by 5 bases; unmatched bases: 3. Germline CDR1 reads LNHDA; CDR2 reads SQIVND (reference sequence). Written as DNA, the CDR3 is TGTGCCAGTAGTATTAGCGGGAGAGGAGATACGCAGTATTTT. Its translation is CASSISGRGDTQYF. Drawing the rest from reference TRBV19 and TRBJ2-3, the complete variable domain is DGGITQSPKYLFRKEGQNVTLSCEQNLNHDAMYWYRQDPGQGLRLIYYSQIVNDFQKGDIAEGYSVSREKKESFPLTVTSAQKNPTAFYLCASSISGRGDTQYFGPGTRLTVL.

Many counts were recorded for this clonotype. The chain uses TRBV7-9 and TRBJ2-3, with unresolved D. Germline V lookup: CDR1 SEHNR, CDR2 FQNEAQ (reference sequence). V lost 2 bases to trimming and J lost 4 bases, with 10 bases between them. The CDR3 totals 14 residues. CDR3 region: CASSLYGNPDTQYF. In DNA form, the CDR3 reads TGTGCCAGCAGCTTATATGGGAACCCAGATACGCAGTATTTT. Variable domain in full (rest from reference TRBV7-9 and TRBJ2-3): DTGVSQNPRHKITKRGQNVTFRCDPISEHNRLYWYRQTLGQGPEFLTYFQNEAQLEKSRLLSDRFSAERPKGSFSTLEIQRTEQGDSAMYLCASSLYGNPDTQYFGPGTRLTVL.

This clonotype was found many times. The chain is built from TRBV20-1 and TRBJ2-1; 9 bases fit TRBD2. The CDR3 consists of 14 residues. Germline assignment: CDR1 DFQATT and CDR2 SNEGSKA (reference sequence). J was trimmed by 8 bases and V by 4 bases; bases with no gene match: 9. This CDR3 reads CSATVLAGPYEQFF. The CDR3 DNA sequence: TGCAGTGCTACTGTTCTAGCGGGACCCTATGAGCAGTTCTTC.

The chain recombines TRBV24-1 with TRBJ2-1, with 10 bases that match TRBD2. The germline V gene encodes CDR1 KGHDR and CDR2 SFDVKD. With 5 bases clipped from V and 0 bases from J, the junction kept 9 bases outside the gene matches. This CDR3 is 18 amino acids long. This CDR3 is CATSVGLAGASSYNEQFF. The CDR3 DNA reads TGTGCCACCAGTGTAGGGCTAGCGGGGGCAAGCTCCTACAATGAGCAGTTCTTC.

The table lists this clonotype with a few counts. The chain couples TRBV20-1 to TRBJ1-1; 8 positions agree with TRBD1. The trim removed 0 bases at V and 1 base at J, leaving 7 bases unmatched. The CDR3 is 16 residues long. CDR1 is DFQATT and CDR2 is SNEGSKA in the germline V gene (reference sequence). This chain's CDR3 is CSARDRTGYKNTEAFF. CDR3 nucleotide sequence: TGCAGTGCTAGAGATCGGACAGGGTATAAGAACACTGAAGCTTTCTTT.

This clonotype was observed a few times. The CDR3 reads CASSTLGLAGRDEQYF. In DNA, the CDR3 is TGTGCCAGCAGCACCCTCGGACTAGCGGGAAGAGACGAGCAGTACTTC. V usage is TRBV7-2 and J usage is TRBJ2-7, with 12 nucleotides matching TRBD2. Looked up from germline, CDR1 is SGHTA and CDR2 is FQGNSA. This CDR3 is 16 amino acids long. With 5 bases clipped from V and 5 bases from J, the junction kept 10 bases outside the gene matches. Complete variable domain (other parts from reference TRBV7-2 and TRBJ2-7): GAGVSQSPSNKVTEKGKDVELRCDPISGHTALYWYRQSLGQGLEFLIYFQGNSAPDKSGLPSDRFSAERTGGSVSTLTIQRTQQEDSAVYLCASSTLGLAGRDEQYFGPGTRLTVT.

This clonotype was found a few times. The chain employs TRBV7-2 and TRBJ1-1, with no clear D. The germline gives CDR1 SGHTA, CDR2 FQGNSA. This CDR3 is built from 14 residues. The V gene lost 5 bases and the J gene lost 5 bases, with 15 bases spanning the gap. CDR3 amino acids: CASSRGPPRTEAFF. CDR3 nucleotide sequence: TGTGCCAGCAGCAGAGGACCCCCGAGGACTGAAGCTTTCTTT.

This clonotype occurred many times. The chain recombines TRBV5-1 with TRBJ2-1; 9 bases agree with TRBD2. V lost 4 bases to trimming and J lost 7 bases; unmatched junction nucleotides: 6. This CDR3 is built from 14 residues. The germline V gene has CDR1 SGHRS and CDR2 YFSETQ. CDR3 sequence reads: CASSPGTSRNEQFF. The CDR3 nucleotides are TGCGCCAGCAGCCCAGGGACTAGCAGAAATGAGCAGTTCTTC.

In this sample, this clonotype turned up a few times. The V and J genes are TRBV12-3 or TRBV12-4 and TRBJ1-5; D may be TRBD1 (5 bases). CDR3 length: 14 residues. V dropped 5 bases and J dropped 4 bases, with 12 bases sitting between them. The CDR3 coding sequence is TGTGCCAGCAGTACCTCGGGGGATAATCAGCCCCAGCATTTT. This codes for CASSTSGDNQPQHF.

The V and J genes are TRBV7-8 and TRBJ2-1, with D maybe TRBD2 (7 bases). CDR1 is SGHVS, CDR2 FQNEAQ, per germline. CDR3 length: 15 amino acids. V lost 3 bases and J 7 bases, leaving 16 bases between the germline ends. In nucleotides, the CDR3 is TGTGCCAGCAGCTTCCTAGGAGGGGGGGCTAATGAGCAGTTCTTC. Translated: CASSFLGGGANEQFF.